The rows below give T cell receptor beta chains drawn from one sample of a study of cytomegalovirus exposure and HLA in healthy donors. Sequencing was performed with immunoSEQ multiplex PCR; in TCRdb, only in-frame clones are kept and a portion is missing. In the table there are some 180,000 clones, roughly 85% of which are singletons. The sample consisted of PBMCs. All receptors derive from a woman in her 30s in good health and CMV-seropositive. CDR3s include the opening cysteine and the closing phenylalanine or tryptophan. The D gene is left open where the match is weak. Only some rows state a clone size, as once, few, many or a class for expanded clones.

D	size	V	J	DNA	CDR3
-	-	TRBV6-4	TRBJ1-5	TGTGCCAGCAGTGTGGAGGGGAATCAGCCCCAGCATTTT	CASSVEGNQPQHF
-	-	TRBV7-9	TRBJ2-1	TGTGCCAGCAGCTTACTACAGGGCCCCAATGAGCAGTTCTTC	CASSLLQGPNEQFF
TRBD1	once	TRBV2	TRBJ1-4	TGTGCCAGCAGTGAGACAGGGGGAACTAATGAAAAACTGTTTTTT	CASSETGGTNEKLFF
-	-	TRBV6-6	TRBJ2-7	TGTGCCAGCAGTTACGGAGGGGTAACCTACGAGCAGTACTTC	CASSYGGVTYEQYF
-	once	TRBV4-1	TRBJ1-2	TGCGCCAGCAGCCGAGACAGCCCCAGGTATGGCTACACCTTC	CASSRDSPRYGYTF
TRBD2	-	TRBV5-4	TRBJ2-1	TGTGCCAGCAGCGAAGGAGGTAGCGGGAGTTTAAATGAGCAGTTCTTC	CASSEGGSGSLNEQFF
TRBD2	-	TRBV7-2	TRBJ2-5	TGTGCCAGCAGCCCCGGGACTAGCGGGGAGACCCAGTACTTC	CASSPGTSGETQYF
-	few	TRBV5-1	TRBJ2-7	TGCGCCAGCAGCTTGGAGAACAGAGCCTACGAGCAGTACTTC	CASSLENRAYEQYF
-	-	TRBV18	TRBJ1-5	TGTGCCAGCTCACCACTCCCTGGGGGCTCTGATCAGCCCCAGCATTTT	CASSPLPGGSDQPQHF
TRBD2	-	TRBV13	TRBJ2-1	TGTGCCAGCAGCTATACCGGGACTATCTCAATGCGTGAGCAGTTCTTC	CASSYTGTISMREQFF